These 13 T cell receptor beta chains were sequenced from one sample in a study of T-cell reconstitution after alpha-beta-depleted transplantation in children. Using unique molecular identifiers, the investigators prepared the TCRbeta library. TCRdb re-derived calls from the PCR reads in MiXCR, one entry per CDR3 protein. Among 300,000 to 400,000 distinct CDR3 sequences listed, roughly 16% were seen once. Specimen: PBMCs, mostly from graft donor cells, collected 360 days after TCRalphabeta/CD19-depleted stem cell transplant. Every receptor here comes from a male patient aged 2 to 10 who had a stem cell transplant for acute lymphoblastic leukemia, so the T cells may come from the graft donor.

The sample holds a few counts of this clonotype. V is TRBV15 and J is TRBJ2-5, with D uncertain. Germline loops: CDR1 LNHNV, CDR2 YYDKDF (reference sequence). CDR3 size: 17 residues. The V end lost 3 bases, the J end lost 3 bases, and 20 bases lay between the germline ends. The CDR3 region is CATSSEARDTSEETQYF. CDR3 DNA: TGTGCCACCAGCAGTGAGGCTAGGGATACGTCCGAAGAGACCCAGTACTTC.

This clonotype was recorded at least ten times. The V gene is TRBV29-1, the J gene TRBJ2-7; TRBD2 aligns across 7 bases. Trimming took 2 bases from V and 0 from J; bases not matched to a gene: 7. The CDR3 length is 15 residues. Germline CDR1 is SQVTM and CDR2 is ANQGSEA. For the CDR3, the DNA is TGCAGCGTTGAAAGTCGGCGGGGGATCTCCTACGAGCAGTACTTC. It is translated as CSVESRRGISYEQYF.

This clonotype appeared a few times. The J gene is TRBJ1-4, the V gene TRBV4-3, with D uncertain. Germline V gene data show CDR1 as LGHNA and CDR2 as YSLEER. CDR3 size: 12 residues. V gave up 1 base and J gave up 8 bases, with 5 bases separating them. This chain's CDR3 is CASSQVAEKLFF. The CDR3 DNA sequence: TGCGCCAGCAGCCAAGTTGCAGAAAAACTGTTTTTT.

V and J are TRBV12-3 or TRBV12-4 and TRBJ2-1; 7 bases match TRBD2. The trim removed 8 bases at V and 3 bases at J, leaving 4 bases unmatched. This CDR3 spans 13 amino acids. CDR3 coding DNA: TGTGCCAGCCGAGCGGGGTTCTACAATGAGCAGTTCTTC. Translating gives CASRAGFYNEQFF.

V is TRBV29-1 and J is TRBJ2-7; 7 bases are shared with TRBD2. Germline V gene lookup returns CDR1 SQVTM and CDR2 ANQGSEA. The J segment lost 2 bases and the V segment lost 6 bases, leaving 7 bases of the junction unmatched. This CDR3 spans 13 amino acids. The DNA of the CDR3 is TGCAGCGTAATGGAGGGGAGGGCCTACGAGCAGTACTTC. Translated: CSVMEGRAYEQYF.

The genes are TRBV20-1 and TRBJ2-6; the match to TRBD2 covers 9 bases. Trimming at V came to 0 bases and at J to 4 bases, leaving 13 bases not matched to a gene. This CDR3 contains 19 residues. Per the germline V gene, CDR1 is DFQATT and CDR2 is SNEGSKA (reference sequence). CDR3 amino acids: CSARDLRGSGSAGANVLTF. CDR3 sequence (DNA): TGCAGTGCTAGAGATCTAAGGGGTAGCGGGAGCGCGGGGGCCAACGTCCTGACTTTC.

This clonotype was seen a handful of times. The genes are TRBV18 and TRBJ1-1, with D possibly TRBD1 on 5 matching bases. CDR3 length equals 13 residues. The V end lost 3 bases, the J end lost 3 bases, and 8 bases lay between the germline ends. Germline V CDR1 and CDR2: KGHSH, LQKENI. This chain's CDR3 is CASSPLGHTEAFF. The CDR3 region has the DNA TGTGCCAGCTCACCTCTGGGGCACACTGAAGCTTTCTTT.

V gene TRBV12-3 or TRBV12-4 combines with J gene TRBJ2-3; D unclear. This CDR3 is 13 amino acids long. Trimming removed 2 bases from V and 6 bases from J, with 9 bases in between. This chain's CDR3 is CASSLPRRDTQYF. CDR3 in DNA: TGTGCCAGCAGTTTACCCCGCAGGGATACGCAGTATTTT.

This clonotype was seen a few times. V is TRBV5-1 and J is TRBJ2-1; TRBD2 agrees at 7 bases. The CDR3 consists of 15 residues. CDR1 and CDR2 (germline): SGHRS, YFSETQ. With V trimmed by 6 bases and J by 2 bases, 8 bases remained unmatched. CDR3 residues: CASTLGGEPYNEQFF. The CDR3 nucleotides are TGCGCCAGCACCCTGGGGGGGGAACCCTACAATGAGCAGTTCTTC. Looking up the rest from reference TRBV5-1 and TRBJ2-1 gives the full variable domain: KAGVTQTPRYLIKTRGQQVTLSCSPISGHRSVSWYQQTPGQGLQFLFEYFSETQRNKGNFPGRFSGRQFSNSRSEMNVSTLELGDSALYLCASTLGGEPYNEQFFGPGTRLTVL.

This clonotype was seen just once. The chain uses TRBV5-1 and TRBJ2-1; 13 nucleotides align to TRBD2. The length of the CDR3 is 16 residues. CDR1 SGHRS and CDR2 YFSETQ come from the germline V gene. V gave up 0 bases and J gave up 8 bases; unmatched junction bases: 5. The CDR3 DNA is TGCGCCAGCAGCTTGGTACTAGCGGGAGGGCCCGATGAGCAGTTCTTC. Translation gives CASSLVLAGGPDEQFF.

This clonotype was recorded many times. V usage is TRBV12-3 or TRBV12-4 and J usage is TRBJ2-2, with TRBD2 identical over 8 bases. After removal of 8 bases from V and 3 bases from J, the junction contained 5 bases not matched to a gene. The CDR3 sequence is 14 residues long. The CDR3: CASERERYTGELFF. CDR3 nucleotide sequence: TGTGCCAGCGAGCGGGAGAGGTACACCGGGGAGCTGTTTTTT.

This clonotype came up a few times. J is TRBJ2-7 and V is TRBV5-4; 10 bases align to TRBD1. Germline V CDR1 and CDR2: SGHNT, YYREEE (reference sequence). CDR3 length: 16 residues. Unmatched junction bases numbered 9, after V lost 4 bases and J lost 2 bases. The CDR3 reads CASSPGDRGTTYEQYF. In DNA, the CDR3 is TGTGCCAGCAGCCCCGGGGACAGGGGTACGACCTACGAGCAGTACTTC. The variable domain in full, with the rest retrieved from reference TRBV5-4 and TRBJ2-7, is ETGVTQSPTHLIKTRGQQVTLRCSSQSGHNTVSWYQQALGQGPQFIFQYYREEENGRGNFPPRFSGLQFPNYSSELNVNALELDDSALYLCASSPGDRGTTYEQYFGPGTRLTVT.

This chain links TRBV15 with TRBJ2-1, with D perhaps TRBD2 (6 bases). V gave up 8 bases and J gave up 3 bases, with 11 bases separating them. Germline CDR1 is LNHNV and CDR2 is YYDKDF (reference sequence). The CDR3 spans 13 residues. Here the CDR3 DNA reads TGTGCCACCTCTGCTAGCGACTACAATGAGCAGTTCTTC. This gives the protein CATSASDYNEQFF.